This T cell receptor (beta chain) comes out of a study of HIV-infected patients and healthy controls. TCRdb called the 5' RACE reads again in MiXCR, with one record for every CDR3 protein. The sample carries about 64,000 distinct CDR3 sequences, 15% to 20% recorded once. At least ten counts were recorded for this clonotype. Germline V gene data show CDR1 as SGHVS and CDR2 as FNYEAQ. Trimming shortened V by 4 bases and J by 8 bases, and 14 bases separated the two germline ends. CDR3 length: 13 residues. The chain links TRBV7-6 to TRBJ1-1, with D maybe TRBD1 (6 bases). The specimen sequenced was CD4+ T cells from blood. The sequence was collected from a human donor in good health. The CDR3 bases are TGTGCCAGCAGCTCCCGACAGGACCTAGAAGCTTTCTTT. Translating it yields CASSSRQDLEAFF.